This is a list of T cell receptor beta chains from one sample in a study of neoadjuvant anti-PD-1 for oral cavity cancer. TCRdb keeps only in-frame clones here, not all; method: immunoSEQ multiplex PCR. Found here are approximately 15,000 clones, 67% of them singletons; the top ten hold over 2%. The source was PBMCs, collected before nivolumab (anti-PD-1) treatment. Source of these receptors: a person between 35 and 79 years old with oral cavity squamous cell carcinoma. Each CDR3 is given with its conserved first and last residue. Each record gives: V gene, J gene, D gene, clone size, CDR3 DNA, CDR3 protein. D genes are given only for firm matches. Only part of the rows carry a size: once, few, many, or a class if the clone is expanded.

V: TRBV7-8; J: TRBJ2-1; D: NA; size: NA; DNA: TGTGCCAGCAGCCCAATTATCGGCTCCTTAGGGGAGCAGTTCTTC; CDR3: CASSPIIGSLGEQFF
V: TRBV29-1; J: TRBJ1-1; D: NA; size: NA; DNA: TGCAGCGGAGGGACACCGGTCATTGGAGCTTTCTTT; CDR3: CSGGTPVIGAFF
V: TRBV5-4; J: TRBJ2-3; D: NA; size: NA; DNA: TGTGCCAGCAGCCCTGGGACGGGAGGCACAGATACGCAGTATTTT; CDR3: CASSPGTGGTDTQYF
V: TRBV30; J: TRBJ2-3; D: TRBD2; size: NA; DNA: TGTGCCACGGGAGGGGATACGCAGTATTTT; CDR3: CATGGDTQYF
V: TRBV30; J: TRBJ2-1; D: NA; size: NA; DNA: TGTGCCTGGAGTGTTTTCGGGGAAAGGGATGAGCAGTTCTTC; CDR3: CAWSVFGERDEQFF
V: TRBV27; J: TRBJ1-1; D: TRBD1; size: NA; DNA: TGTGCCAGCAGTTCTGTGACAGGGTTGGGCACTGAAGCTTTCTTT; CDR3: CASSSVTGLGTEAFF
V: TRBV5-4; J: TRBJ2-3; D: NA; size: NA; DNA: TGTGCCAGCAGCTTAGGGAGCTCTACCCCTAGTACGCAGTATTTT; CDR3: CASSLGSSTPSTQYF
V: TRBV6-1; J: TRBJ2-2; D: TRBD1; size: NA; DNA: TGTGCCAGCAGAACACAGGGGGCGAACACCGGGGAGCTGTTTTTT; CDR3: CASRTQGANTGELFF
V: TRBV7-6; J: TRBJ2-5; D: NA; size: NA; DNA: TGTGCCAGCAGCAGGAGCCCTATGGAGGAGACCCAGTACTTC; CDR3: CASSRSPMEETQYF
V: TRBV10-2; J: TRBJ1-4; D: NA; size: few; DNA: TGCGCCAGCAGTGAGACAGGATGGGAAAAACTGTTTTTT; CDR3: CASSETGWEKLFF
V: TRBV2; J: TRBJ2-5; D: NA; size: NA; DNA: TGTGCCAGCAGTGAAGGTCCGTCGACCCAGTACTTC; CDR3: CASSEGPSTQYF
V: TRBV6-1; J: TRBJ2-1; D: TRBD2; size: NA; DNA: TGTGCCAGCAGTGAAAATTTTTTCGGTCTAGCGGGAGGGGGCGATGAGCAGTTCTTC; CDR3: CASSENFFGLAGGGDEQFF
V: TRBV5-1; J: TRBJ1-5; D: NA; size: NA; DNA: TGCGCCAGCAGCTTGGATAGCAATCAGCCCCAGCATTTT; CDR3: CASSLDSNQPQHF
V: TRBV27; J: TRBJ2-2; D: NA; size: NA; DNA: TGTGCCAGCAGTTTCCGGGAACACGGGGAGCTGTTTTTT; CDR3: CASSFREHGELFF
V: TRBV29-1; J: TRBJ2-1; D: NA; size: NA; DNA: TGCAGCATAGGACACTACAATGAGCAGTTCTTC; CDR3: CSIGHYNEQFF
V: TRBV27; J: TRBJ1-2; D: TRBD1; size: NA; DNA: TGTGCCAGCAGTTTAAGGTACGCACAGGGGACGACGTATGGCTACACCTTC; CDR3: CASSLRYAQGTTYGYTF